The next 9 T cell receptor beta chains were all read from a single sample in a study of T cell responses to AZD1222 COVID-19 vaccine. Some clones are missing from TCRdb's copy, which holds only in-frame ones; the method was immunoSEQ multiplex PCR. The sample yields 200,000 to 300,000 clones, more than 80% seen once. The material sequenced was peripheral blood, taken on day 0 of AZD1222 vaccination. These receptors originate from an adult in good health.

About this clone: Other DNA sequences from this sample encode an identical CDR3 as well. This chain joins TRBV6-5 and TRBJ1-5; TRBD1 agrees at 7 bases. J gave up 4 bases and V 6 bases, and 0 bases lay outside the gene matches. CDR1 and CDR2 (germline): MNHEY, SVGAGI. The CDR3 runs to 12 residues. For the CDR3, the DNA is TGTGCCAGCAGCAGGGGGAATCAGCCCCAGCATTTT. Translating it yields CASSRGNQPQHF.

The chain joins TRBV5-1 to TRBJ1-2; D perhaps matches TRBD1 (5 bases). Germline V lookup: CDR1 SGHRS, CDR2 YFSETQ. The V end lost 4 bases, the J end lost 4 bases, and 14 bases lay between the germline ends. The CDR3 is made up of 14 amino acids. The CDR3 nucleotides read TGCGCCAGCAGCCCCCCGGGGCAGCTCTATGGCTACACCTTC. Translation gives CASSPPGQLYGYTF. Together with reference TRBV5-1 and TRBJ1-2, the CDR3 gives the full variable domain: KAGVTQTPRYLIKTRGQQVTLSCSPISGHRSVSWYQQTPGQGLQFLFEYFSETQRNKGNFPGRFSGRQFSNSRSEMNVSTLELGDSALYLCASSPPGQLYGYTFGSGTRLTVV.

This rearrangement joins TRBV12-3 or TRBV12-4 to TRBJ1-5; D is unclear. Trimming took 3 bases from V and 6 from J, leaving 6 bases between them. The CDR3 has 12 amino acids. The CDR3 sequence is CASSFPRQPQHF. DNA of the CDR3: TGTGCCAGCAGTTTCCCTCGTCAGCCCCAGCATTTT.

The CDR3 spells CAMRTGGGGEQYF. The CDR3, as DNA: TGTGCCATGAGGACAGGGGGAGGAGGGGAGCAGTACTTC. This rearrangement joins TRBV10-3 to TRBJ2-7; 10 bases line up with TRBD1. The CDR3 covers 13 residues. Germline CDR1 reads ENHRY; CDR2 reads SYGVKD. The junction had 9 bases not matched to a gene; V was cut back by 9 bases and J by 7 bases.

The V and J genes are TRBV19 and TRBJ1-6; D remains ambiguous. Germline CDR1 LNHDA, CDR2 SQIVND (reference sequence). This CDR3 region has 14 residues. V lost 3 bases, J lost 8 bases, and 11 bases lay in between. CDR3 protein: CASSMARKDSPLHF. CDR3 nucleotide sequence: TGTGCCAGTAGTATGGCCAGGAAGGATTCACCCCTCCACTTT.

J is TRBJ1-6 and V is TRBV11-2; no clear D gene. V lost 3 bases and J lost 6, with 3 bases in between. The CDR3 has 12 amino acids. Germline CDR1 reads SGHAT; CDR2 reads FQNNGV. The CDR3 reads CASSFVNSPLHF. The CDR3 region has the DNA TGTGCCAGCAGCTTCGTTAATTCACCCCTCCACTTT.

V and J are TRBV2 and TRBJ1-1, with D possibly matching TRBD1 (5 bases). The germline gives CDR1 SNHLY, CDR2 FYNNEI. V was trimmed by 4 bases and J by 10 bases, leaving 10 bases between them. This CDR3 is 11 amino acids long. CDR3 nucleotide sequence: TGTGCCAGCAGTGTCGGGGCGGGAGCTTTCTTT. Translation gives CASSVGAGAFF.

J is TRBJ2-2 and V is TRBV7-2; D not certain. CDR1 SGHTA and CDR2 FQGNSA come from the germline V gene. Trimming pared 4 bases from V and 3 bases from J, leaving 6 bases between. The CDR3 has 13 residues. The DNA for the CDR3 is TGTGCCAGCAGCTCGCAATACACCGGGGAGCTGTTTTTT. This sequence encodes CASSSQYTGELFF.

V is TRBV28 and J is TRBJ1-2; 10 nucleotides match TRBD1. V was clipped by 8 bases and J by 5 bases; unmatched bases: 8. The CDR3 has 14 residues. Looked up from germline, CDR1 is MDHEN and CDR2 is SYDVKM. CDR3 nucleotides: TGTGCCAGCCAACCGGGACAGGGGCGATATGGCTACACCTTC. As protein: CASQPGQGRYGYTF.